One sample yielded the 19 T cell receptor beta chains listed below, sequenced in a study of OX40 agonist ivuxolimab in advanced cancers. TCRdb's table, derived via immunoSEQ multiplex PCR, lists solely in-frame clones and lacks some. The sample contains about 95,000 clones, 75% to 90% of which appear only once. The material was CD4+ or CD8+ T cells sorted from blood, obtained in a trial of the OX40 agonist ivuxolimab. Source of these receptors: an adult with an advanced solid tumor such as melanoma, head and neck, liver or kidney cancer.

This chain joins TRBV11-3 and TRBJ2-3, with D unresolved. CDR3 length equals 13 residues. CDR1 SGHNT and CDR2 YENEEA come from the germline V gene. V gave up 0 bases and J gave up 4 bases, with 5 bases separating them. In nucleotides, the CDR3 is TGTGCCAGCAGCTTAGAGCAGGCAGATACGCAGTATTTT. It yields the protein CASSLEQADTQYF.

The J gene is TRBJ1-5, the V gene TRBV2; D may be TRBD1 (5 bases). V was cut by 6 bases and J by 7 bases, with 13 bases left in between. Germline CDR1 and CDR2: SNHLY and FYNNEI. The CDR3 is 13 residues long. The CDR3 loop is CASSVQERQPQHF. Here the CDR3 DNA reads TGTGCCAGCAGCGTACAGGAGAGACAGCCCCAGCATTTT. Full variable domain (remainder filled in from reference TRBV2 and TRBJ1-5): EPEVTQTPSHQVTQMGQEVILRCVPISNHLYFYWYRQILGQKVEFLVSFYNNEISEKSEIFDDQFSVERPDGSNFTLKIRSTKLEDSAMYFCASSVQERQPQHFGDGTRLSIL.

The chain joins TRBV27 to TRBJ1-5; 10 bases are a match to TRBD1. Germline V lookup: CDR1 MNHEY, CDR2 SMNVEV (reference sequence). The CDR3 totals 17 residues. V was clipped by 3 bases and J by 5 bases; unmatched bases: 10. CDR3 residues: CASSLLPSGTGDQPQHF. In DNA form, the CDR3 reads TGTGCCAGCAGTTTGCTCCCCTCCGGGACAGGGGATCAGCCCCAGCATTTT.

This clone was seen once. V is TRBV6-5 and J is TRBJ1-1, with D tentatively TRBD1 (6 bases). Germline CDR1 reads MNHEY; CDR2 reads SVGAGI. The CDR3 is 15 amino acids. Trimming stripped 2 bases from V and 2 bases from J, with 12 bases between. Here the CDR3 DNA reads TGTGCCAGCAGTTACGAACCAGGGGTAAACACTGAAGCTTTCTTT. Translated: CASSYEPGVNTEAFF.

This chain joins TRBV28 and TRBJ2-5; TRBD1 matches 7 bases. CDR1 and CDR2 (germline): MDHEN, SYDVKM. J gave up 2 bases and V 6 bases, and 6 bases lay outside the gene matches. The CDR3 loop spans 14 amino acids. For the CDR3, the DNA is TGTGCCAGCAGCGGACCGGGACAGCAAGAGACCCAGTACTTC. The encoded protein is CASSGPGQQETQYF.

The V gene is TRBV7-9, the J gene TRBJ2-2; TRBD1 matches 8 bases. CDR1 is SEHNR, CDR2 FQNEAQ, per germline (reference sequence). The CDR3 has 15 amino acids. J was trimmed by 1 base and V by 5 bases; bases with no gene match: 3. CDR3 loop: CASSMGQVNTGELFF. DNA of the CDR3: TGTGCCAGCAGCATGGGACAGGTGAACACCGGGGAGCTGTTTTTT. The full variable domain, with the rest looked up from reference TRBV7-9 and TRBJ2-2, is DTGVSQNPRHKITKRGQNVTFRCDPISEHNRLYWYRQTLGQGPEFLTYFQNEAQLEKSRLLSDRFSAERPKGSFSTLEIQRTEQGDSAMYLCASSMGQVNTGELFFGEGSRLTVL.

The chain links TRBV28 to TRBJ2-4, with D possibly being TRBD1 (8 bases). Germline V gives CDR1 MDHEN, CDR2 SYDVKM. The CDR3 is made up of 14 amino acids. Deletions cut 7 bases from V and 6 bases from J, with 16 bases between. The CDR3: CASTPDREGNIQYF. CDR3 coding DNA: TGTGCCAGCACCCCGGACAGGGAGGGAAACATTCAGTACTTC.

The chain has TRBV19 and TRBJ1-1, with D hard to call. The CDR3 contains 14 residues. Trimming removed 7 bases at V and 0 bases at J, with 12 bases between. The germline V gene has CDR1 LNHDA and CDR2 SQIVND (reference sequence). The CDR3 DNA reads TGTGCCAGTATCCGCACAGCCGTGAACACTGAAGCTTTCTTT. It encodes CASIRTAVNTEAFF.

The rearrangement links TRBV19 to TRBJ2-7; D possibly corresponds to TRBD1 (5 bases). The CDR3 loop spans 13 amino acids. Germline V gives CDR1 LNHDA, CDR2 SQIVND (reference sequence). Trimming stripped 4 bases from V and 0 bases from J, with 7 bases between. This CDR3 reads CASSRGLSYEQYF. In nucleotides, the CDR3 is TGTGCCAGTAGTAGGGGCCTCTCCTACGAGCAGTACTTC.

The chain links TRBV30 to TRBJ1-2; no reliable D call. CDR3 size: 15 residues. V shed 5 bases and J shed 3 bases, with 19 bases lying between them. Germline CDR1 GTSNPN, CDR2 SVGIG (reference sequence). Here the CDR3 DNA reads TGTGCCTGGGATCCGTTGGGGAGACAAGACTATGGCTACACCTTC. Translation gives CAWDPLGRQDYGYTF.

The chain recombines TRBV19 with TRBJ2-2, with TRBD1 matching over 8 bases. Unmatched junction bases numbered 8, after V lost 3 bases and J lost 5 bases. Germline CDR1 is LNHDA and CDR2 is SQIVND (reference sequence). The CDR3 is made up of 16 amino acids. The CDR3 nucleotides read TGTGCCAGTAGTATCTGGCAGGGGGCTGTAACCGGGGAGCTGTTTTTT. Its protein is CASSIWQGAVTGELFF.

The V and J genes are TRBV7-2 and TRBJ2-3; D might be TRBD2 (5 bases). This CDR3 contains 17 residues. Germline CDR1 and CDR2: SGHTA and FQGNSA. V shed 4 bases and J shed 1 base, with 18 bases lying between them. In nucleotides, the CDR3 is TGTGCCAGCAGCTCTCGATCGGACTTAGCCGGCACAGATACGCAGTATTTT. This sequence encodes CASSSRSDLAGTDTQYF.

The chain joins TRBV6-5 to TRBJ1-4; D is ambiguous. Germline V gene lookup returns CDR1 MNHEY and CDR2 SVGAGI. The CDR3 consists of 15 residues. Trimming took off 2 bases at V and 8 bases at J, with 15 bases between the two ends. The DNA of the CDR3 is TGTGCCAGCAGTTACCAAGGAGGGTTTGGAGAAAAACTGTTTTTT. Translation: CASSYQGGFGEKLFF.

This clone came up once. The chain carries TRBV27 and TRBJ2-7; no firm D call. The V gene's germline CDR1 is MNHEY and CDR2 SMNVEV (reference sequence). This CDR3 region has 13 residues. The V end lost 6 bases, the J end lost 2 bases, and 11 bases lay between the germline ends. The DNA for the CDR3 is TGTGCCAGCAGGCTGGGGTCTACCTACGAGCAGTACTTC. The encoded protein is CASRLGSTYEQYF.

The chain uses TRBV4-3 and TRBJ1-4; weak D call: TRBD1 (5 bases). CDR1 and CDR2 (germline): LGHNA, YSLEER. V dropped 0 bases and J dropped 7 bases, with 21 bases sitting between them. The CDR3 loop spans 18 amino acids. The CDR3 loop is CASSQDRVEGLRGEKLFF. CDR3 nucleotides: TGCGCCAGCAGCCAAGATCGAGTTGAGGGACTACGGGGTGAAAAACTGTTTTTT.

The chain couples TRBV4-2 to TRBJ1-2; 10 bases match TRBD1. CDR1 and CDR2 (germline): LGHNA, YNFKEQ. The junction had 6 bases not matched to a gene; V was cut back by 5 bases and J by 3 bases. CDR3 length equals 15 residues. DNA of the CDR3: TGTGCCAGCAGCAGAGACAGGGGGCAGTACTATGGCTACACCTTC. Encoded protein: CASSRDRGQYYGYTF.

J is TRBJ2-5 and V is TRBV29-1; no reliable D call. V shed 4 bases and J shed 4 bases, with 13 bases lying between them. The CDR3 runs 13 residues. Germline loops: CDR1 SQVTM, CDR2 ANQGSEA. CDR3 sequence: CSVGPAVGETQYF. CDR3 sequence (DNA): TGCAGCGTTGGGCCCGCGGTAGGAGAGACCCAGTACTTC.

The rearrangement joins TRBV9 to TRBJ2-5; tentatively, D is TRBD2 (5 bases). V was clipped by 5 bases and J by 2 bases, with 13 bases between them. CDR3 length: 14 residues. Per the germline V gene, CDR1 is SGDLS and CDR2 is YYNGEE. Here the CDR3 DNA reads TGTGCCAGCAGTCCGGCCGGGATACAAGAGACCCAGTACTTC. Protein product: CASSPAGIQETQYF.

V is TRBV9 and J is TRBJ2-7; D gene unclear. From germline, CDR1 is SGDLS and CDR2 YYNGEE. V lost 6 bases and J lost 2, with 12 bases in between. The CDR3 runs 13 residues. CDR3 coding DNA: TGTGCCAGCATCGTGGGCCCTCCCTACGAGCAGTACTTC. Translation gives CASIVGPPYEQYF.